The present TCR beta chain was sequenced within a study of cytomegalovirus exposure and HLA in healthy donors. The V gene's germline CDR1 is MDHEN and CDR2 SYDVKM. The V end lost 5 bases, the J end lost 4 bases, and 20 bases lay between the germline ends. This CDR3 has 16 residues. PCR primers comprised 60 Vbeta and 13 Jbeta primers. Only in-frame clones appear in the TCRdb table, and some are missing; sequencing was by immunoSEQ multiplex PCR. Recorded for this sample: some 110,000 clones. Sequenced sample: PBMCs. The receptor comes from a man aged 35-49 years in good health and CMV-seropositive. J is TRBJ1-1 and V is TRBV28; weak D call: TRBD1 (6 bases). This CDR3 is CASSTLTGLGTTEAFF. CDR3 nucleotide sequence: TGTGCCAGCAGTACCCTTACAGGGCTCGGGACCACTGAAGCTTTCTTT. Based on the CDR3 plus reference TRBV28 and TRBJ1-1, the full variable domain is DVKVTQSSRYLVKRTGEKVFLECVQDMDHENMFWYRQDPGLGLRLIYFSYDVKMKEKGDIPEGYSVSREKKERFSLILESASTNQTSMYLCASSTLTGLGTTEAFFGQGTRLTVV.